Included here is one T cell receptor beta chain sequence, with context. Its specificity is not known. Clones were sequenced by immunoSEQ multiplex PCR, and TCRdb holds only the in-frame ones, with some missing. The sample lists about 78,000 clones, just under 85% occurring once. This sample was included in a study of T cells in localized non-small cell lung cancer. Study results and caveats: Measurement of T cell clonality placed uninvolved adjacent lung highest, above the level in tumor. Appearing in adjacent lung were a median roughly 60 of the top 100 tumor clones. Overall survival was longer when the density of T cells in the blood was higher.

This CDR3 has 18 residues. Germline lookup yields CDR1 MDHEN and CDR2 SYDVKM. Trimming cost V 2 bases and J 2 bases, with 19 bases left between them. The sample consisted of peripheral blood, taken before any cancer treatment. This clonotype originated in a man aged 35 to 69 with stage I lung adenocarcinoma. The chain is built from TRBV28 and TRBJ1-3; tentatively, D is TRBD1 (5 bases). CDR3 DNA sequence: TGTGCCAGCAGTTTAGGGGGGAGGGGCAAAGGAACTGGAAACACCATATATTTT. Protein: CASSLGGRGKGTGNTIYF.